This T cell receptor beta chain was retrieved from a study of regulatory T cells in long-lasting Graves disease. The TCR beta library used iRepertoire HTBI primers with Arm-PCR amplification of CDR3. TCRdb passed the multiplex PCR reads through MiXCR, listing each CDR3 protein once. The table has 350,000 to 400,000 distinct CDR3 sequences, about 17% seen once. CDR3 length equals 15 residues. V lost 4 bases and J lost 2; bases outside the gene matches: 4. In germline, CDR1 is MDHEN, CDR2 SYDVKM. Stated time point: newly diagnosed GD, antithyroid drugs for less than 3 months. There was RNA extracted from PBMCs, and the TCR library was made from it. From each patient, around 9 milliliters of peripheral blood was drawn and collected into an EDTA anticoagulant tube. This clonotype occurred many times. This sample was also put to use in a study of T cells in Graves' hyperthyroidism and ophthalmopathy. This second report adds: The TCR CDR3 first-round RT-PCR relied on the HTBI primer set. A model of 13 V-J pairs discriminated ophthalmopathy from stable hyperthyroidism.

The receptor was derived from a woman younger than 35 with Graves disease. The chain recombines TRBV28 with TRBJ2-5; 10 bases agree with TRBD1. This specimen was peripheral blood mononuclear cells (PBMCs), taken at new diagnosis, from a patient treated with antithyroid drugs. CDR3 loop: CASSSTGGRQETQYF. CDR3 coding DNA: TGTGCCAGCAGTTCGACAGGGGGCAGACAAGAGACCCAGTACTTC. Full variable domain (missing parts from reference TRBV28 and TRBJ2-5): DVKVTQSSRYLVKRTGEKVFLECVQDMDHENMFWYRQDPGLGLRLIYFSYDVKMKEKGDIPEGYSVSREKKERFSLILESASTNQTSMYLCASSSTGGRQETQYFGPGTRLLVL.